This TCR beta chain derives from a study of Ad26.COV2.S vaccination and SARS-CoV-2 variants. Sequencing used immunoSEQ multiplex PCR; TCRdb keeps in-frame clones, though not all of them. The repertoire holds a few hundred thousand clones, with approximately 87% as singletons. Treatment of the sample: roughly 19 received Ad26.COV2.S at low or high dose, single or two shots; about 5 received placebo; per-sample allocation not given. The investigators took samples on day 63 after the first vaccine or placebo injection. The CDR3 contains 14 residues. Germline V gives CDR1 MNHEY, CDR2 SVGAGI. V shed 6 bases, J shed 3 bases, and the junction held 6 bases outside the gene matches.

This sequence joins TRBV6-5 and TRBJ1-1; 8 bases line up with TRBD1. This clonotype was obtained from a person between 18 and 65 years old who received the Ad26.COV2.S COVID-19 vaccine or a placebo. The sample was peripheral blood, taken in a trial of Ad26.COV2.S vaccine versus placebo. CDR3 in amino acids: CASRIQGGDTEAFF. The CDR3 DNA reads TGTGCCAGCAGAATACAGGGGGGGGACACTGAAGCTTTCTTT.